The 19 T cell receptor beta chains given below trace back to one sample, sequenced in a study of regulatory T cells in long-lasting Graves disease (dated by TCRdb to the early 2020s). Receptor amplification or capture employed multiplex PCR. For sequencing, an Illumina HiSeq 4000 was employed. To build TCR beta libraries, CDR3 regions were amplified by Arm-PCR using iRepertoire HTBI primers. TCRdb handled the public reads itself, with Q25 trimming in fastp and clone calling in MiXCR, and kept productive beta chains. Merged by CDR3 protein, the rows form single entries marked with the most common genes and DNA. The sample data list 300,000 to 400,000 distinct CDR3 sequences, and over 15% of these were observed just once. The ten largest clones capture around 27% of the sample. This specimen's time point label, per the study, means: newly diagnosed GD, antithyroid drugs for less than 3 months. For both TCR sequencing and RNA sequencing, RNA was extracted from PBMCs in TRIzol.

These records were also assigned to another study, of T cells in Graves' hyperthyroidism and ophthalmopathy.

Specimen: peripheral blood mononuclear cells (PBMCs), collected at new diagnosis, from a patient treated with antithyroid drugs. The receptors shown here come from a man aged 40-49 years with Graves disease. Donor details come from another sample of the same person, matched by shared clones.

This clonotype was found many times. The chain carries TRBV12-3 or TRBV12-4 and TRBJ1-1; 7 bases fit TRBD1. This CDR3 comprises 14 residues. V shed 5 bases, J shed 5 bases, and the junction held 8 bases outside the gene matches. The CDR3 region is CASSATGVGTEAFF. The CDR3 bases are TGTGCCAGCAGTGCTACAGGGGTTGGTACTGAAGCTTTCTTT.

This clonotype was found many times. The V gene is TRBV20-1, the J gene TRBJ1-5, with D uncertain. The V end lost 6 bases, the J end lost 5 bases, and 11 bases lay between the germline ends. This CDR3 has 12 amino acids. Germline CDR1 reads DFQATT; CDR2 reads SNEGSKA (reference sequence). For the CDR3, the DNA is TGCAGTGCGGCGAGTATCGATCAGCCCCAGCATTTT. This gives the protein CSAASIDQPQHF.

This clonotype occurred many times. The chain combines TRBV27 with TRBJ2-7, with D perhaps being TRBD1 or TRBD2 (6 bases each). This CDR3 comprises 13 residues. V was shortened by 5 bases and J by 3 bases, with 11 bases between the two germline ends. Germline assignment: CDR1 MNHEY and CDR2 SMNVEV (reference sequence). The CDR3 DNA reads TGTGCCAGCAGTCGCGGGACATACTACGAGCAGTACTTC. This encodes CASSRGTYYEQYF.

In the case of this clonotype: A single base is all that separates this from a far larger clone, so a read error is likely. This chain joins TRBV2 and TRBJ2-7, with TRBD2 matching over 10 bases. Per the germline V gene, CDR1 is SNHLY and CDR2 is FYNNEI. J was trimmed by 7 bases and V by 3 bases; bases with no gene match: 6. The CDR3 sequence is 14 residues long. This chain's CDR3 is CASSDPSGGNEQYF. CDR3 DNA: TGTGCCAGCAGTGACCCTAGCGGGGGTAATGAGCAGTACTTC.

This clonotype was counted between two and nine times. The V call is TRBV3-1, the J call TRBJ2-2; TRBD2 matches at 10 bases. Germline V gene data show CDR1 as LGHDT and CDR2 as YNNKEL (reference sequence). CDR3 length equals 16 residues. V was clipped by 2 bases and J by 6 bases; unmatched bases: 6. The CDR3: CASSQRVAGGSGELFF. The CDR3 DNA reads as TGTGCCAGCAGCCAAAGAGTAGCGGGGGGATCCGGGGAGCTGTTTTTT.

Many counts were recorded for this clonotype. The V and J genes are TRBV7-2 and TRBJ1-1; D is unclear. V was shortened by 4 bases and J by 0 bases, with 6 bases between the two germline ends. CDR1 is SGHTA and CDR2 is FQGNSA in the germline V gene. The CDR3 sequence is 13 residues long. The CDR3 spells CASSSYLNTEAFF. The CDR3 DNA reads TGTGCCAGCAGCTCGTATTTGAACACTGAAGCTTTCTTT.

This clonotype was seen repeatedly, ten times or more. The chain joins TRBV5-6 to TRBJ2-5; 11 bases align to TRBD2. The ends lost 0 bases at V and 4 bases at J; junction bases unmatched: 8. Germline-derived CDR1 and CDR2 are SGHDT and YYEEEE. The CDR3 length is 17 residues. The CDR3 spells CASSLGLAGFVAETQYF. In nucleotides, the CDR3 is TGTGCCAGCAGCTTGGGACTAGCGGGGTTTGTGGCAGAGACCCAGTACTTC.

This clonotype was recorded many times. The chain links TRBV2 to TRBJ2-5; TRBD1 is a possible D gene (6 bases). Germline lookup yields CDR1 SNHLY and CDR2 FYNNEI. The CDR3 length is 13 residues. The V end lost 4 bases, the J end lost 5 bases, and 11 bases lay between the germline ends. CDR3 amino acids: CASSATGYETQYF. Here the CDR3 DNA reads TGTGCCAGCAGTGCTACAGGGTACGAGACCCAGTACTTC. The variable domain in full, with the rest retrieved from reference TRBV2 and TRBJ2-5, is EPEVTQTPSHQVTQMGQEVILRCVPISNHLYFYWYRQILGQKVEFLVSFYNNEISEKSEIFDDQFSVERPDGSNFTLKIRSTKLEDSAMYFCASSATGYETQYFGPGTRLLVL.

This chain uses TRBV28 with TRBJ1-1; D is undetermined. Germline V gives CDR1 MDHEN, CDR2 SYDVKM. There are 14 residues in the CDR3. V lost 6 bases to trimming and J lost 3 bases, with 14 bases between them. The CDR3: CASRTPTPHTEAFF. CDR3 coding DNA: TGTGCCAGCAGAACCCCAACCCCCCACACTGAAGCTTTCTTT.

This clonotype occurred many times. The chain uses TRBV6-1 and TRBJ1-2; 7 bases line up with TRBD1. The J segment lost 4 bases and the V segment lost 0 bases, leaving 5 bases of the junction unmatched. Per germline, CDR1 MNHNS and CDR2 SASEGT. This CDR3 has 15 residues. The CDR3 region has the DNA TGTGCCAGCAGTGAAGCAACAGGGGTTTCCTATGGCTACACCTTC. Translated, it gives CASSEATGVSYGYTF.

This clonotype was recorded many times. The CDR3 sequence is CASSKVTDTQYF. The CDR3 DNA reads as TGTGCCAGCAGCAAGGTCACAGATACGCAGTATTTT. V is TRBV11-3 and J is TRBJ2-3; D unresolved. The CDR3 runs 12 residues. Trimming pared 5 bases from V and 2 bases from J, leaving 5 bases between. Germline CDR1 reads SGHNT; CDR2 reads YENEEA.

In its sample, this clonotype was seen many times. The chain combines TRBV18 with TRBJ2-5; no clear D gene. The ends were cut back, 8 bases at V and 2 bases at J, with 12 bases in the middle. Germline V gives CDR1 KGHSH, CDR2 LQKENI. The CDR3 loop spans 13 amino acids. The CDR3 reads CASSQTAQETQYF. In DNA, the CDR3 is TGTGCCAGCAGCCAAACGGCTCAAGAGACCCAGTACTTC.

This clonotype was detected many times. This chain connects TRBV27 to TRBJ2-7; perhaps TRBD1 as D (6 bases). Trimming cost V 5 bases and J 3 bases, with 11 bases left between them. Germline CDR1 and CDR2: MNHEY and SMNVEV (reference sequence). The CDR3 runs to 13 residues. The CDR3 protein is CASSGDNNYEQYF. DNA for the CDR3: TGTGCCAGCAGTGGGGACAACAACTACGAGCAGTACTTC.

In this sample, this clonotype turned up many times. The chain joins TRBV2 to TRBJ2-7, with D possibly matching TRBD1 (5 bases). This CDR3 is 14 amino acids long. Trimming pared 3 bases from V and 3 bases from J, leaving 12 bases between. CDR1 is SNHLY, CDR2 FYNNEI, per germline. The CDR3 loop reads CASSDQGKLYEQYF. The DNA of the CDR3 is TGTGCCAGCAGTGATCAGGGAAAGCTCTACGAGCAGTACTTC.

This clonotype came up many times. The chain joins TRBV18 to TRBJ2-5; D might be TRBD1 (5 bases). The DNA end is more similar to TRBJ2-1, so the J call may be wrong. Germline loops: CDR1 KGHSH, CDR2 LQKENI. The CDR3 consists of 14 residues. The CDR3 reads CASSPVWGLDEQFF. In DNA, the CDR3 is TGTGCCAGCTCACCAGTGTGGGGCTTGGATGAGCAGTTCTTC.

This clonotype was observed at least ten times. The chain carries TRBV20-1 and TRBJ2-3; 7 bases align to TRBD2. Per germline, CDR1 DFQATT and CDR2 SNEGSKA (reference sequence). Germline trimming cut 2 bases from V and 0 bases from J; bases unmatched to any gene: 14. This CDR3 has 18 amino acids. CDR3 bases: TGCAGTGCTAGATCCCGGACTAGGTTACCCTCTAGCACAGATACGCAGTATTTT. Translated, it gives CSARSRTRLPSSTDTQYF.

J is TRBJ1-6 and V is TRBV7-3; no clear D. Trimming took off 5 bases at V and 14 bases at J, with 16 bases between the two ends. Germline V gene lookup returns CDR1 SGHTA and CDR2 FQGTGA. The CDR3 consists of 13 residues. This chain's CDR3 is CASSPGPEGALHF. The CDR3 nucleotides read TGTGCCAGCAGCCCTGGTCCAGAAGGAGCCCTCCACTTT.

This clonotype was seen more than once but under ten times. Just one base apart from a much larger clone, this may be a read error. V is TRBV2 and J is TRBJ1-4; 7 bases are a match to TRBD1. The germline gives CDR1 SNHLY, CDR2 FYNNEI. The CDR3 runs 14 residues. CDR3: CASNQDRANEKLLF. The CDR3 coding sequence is TGTGCCAGCAACCAAGACAGGGCGAATGAAAAACTGCTTTTT.

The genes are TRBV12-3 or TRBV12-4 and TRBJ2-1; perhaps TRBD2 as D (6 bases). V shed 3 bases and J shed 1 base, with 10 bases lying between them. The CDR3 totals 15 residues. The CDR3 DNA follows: TGTGCCAGCAGTTTTGGCGGGGAATCCTACAATGAGCAGTTCTTC. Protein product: CASSFGGESYNEQFF.